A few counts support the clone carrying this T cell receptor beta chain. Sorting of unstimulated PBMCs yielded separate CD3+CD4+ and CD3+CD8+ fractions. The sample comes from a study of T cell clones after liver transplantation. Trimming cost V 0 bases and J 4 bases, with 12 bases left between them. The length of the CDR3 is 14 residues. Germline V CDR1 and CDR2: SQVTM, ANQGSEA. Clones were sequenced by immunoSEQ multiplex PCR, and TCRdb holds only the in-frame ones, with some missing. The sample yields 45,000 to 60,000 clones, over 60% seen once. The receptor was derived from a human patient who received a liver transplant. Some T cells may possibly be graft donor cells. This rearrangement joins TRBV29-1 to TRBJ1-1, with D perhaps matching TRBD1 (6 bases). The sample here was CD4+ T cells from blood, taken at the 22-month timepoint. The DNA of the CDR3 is TGCAGCGTTGAAGAAGGGGGGCGGGGCACTGAAGCTTTCTTT. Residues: CSVEEGGRGTEAFF.